This T cell receptor (beta chain) was sequenced during a study of blood T cell repertoires in COVID-19. Study at large: Sites in the United States, Italy and Spain provided acute and convalescent COVID-19 samples.

In the original processing: Estimation of nucleated cell counts relied on the amplification of reference gene primers. The assay was immunoSEQ multiplex PCR, and TCRdb's table has in-frame clones only and misses some. That table is the source of V, J and clone size, and D and trimming were worked out from the DNA. Of under 300,000 clones listed, roughly 80% are singletons. CDR3 length: 16 residues. Looked up from germline, CDR1 is LNHDA and CDR2 is SQIVND (reference sequence). V dropped 4 bases and J dropped 9; count of bases not matched to a gene: 15. The specimen sequenced was peripheral blood. This chain connects TRBV19 to TRBJ1-5; 7 bases align to TRBD1. This TCR was recovered from a woman aged 80 or over with acute or convalescent COVID-19. CDR3: CASSKGTVLGDRPQHF. CDR3 coding DNA: TGTGCCAGTAGTAAAGGGACAGTTCTTGGCGATAGGCCCCAGCATTTT.